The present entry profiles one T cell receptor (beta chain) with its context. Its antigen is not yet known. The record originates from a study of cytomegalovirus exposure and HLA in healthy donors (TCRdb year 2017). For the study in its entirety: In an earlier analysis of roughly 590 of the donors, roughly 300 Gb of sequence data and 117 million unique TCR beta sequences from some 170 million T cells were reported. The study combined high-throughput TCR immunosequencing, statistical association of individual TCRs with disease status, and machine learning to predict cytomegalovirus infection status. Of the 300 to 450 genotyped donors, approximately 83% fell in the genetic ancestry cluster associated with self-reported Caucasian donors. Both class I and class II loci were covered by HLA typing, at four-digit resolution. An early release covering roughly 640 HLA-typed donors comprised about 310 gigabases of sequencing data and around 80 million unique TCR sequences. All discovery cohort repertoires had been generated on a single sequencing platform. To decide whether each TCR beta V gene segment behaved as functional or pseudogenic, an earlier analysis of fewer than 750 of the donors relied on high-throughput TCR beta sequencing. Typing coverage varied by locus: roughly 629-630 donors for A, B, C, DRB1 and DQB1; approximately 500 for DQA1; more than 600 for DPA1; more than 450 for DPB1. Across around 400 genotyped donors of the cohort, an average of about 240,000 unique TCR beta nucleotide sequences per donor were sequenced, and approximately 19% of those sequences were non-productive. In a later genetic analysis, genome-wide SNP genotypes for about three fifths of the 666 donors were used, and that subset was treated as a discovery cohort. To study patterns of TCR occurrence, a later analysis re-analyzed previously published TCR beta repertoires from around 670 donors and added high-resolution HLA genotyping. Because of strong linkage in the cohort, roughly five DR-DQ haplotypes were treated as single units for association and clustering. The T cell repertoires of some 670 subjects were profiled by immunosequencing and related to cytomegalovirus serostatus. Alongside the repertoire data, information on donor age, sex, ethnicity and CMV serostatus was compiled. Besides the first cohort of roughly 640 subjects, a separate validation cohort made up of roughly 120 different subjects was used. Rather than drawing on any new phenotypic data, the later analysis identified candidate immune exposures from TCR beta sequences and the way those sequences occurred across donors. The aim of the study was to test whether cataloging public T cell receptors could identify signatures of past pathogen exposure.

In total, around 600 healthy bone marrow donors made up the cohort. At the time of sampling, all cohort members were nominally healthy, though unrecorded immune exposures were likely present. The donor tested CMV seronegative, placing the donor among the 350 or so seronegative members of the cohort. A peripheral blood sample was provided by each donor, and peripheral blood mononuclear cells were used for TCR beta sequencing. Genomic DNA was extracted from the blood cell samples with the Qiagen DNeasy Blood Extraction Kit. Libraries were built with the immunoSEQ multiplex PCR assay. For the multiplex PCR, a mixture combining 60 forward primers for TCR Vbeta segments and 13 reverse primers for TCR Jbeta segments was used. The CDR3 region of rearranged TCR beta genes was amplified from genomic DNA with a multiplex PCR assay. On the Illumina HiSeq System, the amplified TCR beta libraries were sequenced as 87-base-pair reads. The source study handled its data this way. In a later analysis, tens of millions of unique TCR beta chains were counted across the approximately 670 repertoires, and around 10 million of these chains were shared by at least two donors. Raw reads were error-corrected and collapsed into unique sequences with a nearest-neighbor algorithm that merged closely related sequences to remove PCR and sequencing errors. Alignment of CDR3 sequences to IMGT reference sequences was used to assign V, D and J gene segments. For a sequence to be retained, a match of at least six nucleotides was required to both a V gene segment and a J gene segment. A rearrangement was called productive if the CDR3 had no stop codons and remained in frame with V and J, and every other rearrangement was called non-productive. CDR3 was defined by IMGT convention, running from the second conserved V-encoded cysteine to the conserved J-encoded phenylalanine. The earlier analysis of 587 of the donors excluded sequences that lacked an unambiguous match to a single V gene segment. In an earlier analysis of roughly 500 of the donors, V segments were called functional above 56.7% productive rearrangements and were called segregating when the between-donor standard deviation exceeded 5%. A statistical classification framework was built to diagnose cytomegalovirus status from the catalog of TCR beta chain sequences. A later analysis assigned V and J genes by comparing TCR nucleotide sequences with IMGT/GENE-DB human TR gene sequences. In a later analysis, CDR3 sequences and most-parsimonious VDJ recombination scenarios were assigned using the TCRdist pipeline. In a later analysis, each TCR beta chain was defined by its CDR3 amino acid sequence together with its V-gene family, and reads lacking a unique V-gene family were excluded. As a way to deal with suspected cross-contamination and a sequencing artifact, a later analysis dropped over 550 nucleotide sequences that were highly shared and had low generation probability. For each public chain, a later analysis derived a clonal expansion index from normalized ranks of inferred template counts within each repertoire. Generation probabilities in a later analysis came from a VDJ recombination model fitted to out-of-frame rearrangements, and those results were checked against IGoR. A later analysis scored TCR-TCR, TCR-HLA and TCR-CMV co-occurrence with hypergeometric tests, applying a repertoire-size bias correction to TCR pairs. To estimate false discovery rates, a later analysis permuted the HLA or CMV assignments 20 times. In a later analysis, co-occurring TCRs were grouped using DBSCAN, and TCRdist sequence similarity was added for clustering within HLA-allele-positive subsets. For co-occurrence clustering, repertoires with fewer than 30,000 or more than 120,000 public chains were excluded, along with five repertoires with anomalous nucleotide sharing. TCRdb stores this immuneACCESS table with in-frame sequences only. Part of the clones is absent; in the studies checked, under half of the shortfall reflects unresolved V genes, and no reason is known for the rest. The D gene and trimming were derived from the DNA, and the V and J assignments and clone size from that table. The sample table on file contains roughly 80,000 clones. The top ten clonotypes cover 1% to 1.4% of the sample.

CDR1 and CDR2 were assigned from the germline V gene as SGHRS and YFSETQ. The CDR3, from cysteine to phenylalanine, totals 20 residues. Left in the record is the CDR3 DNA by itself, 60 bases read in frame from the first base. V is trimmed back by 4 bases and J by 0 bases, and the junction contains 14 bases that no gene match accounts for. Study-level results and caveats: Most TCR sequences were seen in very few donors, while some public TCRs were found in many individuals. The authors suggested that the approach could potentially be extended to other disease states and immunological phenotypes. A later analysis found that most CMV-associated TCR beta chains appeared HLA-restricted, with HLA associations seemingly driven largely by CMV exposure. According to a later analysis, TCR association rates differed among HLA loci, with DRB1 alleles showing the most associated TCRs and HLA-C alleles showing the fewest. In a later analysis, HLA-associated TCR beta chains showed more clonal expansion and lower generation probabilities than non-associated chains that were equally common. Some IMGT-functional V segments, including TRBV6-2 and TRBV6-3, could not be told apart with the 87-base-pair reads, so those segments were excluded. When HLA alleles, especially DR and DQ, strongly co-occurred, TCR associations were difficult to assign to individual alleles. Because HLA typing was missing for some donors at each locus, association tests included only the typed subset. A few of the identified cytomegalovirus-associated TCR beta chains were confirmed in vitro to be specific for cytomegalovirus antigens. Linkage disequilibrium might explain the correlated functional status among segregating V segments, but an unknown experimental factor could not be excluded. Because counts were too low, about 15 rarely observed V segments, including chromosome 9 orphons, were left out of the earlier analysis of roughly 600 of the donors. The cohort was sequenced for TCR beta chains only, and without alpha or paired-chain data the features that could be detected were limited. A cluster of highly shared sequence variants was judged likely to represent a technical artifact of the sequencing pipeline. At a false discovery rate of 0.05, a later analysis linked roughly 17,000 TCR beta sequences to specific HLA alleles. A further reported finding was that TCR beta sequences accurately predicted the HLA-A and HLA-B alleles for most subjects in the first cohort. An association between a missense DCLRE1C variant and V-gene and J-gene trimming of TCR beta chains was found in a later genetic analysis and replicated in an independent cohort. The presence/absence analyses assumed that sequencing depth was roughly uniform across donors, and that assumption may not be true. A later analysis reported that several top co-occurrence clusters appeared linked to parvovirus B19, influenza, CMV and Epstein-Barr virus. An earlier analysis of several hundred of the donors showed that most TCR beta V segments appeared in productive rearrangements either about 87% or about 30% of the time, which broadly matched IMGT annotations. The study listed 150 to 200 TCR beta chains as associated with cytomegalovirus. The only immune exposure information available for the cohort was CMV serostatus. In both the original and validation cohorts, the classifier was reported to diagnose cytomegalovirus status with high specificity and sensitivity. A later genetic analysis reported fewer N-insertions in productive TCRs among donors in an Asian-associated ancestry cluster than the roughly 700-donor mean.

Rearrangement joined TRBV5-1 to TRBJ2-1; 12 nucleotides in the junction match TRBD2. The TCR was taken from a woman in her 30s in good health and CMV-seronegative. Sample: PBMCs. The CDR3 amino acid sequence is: CASSRIWTSGASSSYNEQFF. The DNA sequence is TGCGCCAGCAGCCGGATTTGGACTAGCGGGGCCTCCAGCTCCTACAATGAGCAGTTCTTC. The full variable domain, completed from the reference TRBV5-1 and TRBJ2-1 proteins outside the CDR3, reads KAGVTQTPRYLIKTRGQQVTLSCSPISGHRSVSWYQQTPGQGLQFLFEYFSETQRNKGNFPGRFSGRQFSNSRSEMNVSTLELGDSALYLCASSRIWTSGASSSYNEQFFGPGTRLTVL.